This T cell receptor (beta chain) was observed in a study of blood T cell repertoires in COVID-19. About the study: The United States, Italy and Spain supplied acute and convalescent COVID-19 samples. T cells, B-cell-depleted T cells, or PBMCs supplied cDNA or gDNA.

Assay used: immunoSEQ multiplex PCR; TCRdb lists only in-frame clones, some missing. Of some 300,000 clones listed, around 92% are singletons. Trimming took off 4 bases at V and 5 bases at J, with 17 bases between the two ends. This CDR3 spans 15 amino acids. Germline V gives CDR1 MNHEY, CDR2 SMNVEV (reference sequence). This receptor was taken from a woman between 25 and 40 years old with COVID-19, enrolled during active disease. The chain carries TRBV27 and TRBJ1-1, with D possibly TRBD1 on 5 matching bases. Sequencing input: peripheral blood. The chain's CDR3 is CASSSSGTGRTEAFF. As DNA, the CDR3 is TGTGCCAGCAGTTCCTCGGGGACGGGGAGGACTGAAGCTTTCTTT.